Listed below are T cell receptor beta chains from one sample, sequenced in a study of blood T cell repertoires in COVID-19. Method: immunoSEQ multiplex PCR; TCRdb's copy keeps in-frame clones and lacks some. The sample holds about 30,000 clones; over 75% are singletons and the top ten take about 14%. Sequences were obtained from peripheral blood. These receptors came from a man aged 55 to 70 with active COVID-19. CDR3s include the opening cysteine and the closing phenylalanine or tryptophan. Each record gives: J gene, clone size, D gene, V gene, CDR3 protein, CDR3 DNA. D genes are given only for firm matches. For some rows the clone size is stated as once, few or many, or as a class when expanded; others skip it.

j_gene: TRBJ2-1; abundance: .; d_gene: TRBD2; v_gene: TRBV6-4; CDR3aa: CASSDSGSGSPNEQFF; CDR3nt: TGTGCCAGCAGTGACTCGGGGAGCGGGAGCCCCAATGAGCAGTTCTTC
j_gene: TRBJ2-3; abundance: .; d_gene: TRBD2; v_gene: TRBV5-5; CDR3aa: CASRSGLAATDTQYF; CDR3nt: TGTGCCAGCAGATCCGGACTAGCGGCCACAGATACGCAGTATTTT
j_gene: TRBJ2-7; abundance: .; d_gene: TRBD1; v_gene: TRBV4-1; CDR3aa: CASSWDREMGEQYF; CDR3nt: TGCGCCAGCAGCTGGGACAGGGAGATGGGGGAGCAGTACTTC
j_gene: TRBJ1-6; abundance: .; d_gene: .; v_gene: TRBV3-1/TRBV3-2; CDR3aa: CASSQEGDSPLHF; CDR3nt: TGTGCCAGCAGCCAAGAGGGCGATTCACCCCTCCACTTT
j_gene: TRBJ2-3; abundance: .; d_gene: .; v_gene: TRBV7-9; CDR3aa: CASSVTGTDTQYF; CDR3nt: TGTGCCAGCAGCGTTACGGGCACAGATACGCAGTATTTT
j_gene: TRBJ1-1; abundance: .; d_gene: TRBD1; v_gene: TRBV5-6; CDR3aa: CASSLGQGSYTEAFF; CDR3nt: TGTGCCAGCAGCTTAGGACAGGGGTCTTACACTGAAGCTTTCTTT
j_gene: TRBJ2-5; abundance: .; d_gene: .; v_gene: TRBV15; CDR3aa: CATSRDPRGRVQETQYF; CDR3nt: TGTGCCACCAGCAGAGATCCCCGGGGAAGAGTTCAAGAGACCCAGTACTTC
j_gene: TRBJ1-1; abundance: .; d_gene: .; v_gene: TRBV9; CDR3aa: CASSVSGNTEAFF; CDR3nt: TGTGCCAGCAGCGTTTCAGGGAACACTGAAGCTTTCTTT
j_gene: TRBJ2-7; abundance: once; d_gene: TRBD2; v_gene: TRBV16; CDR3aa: CASTPGGSDYEQYF; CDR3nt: TGTGCCAGCACCCCGGGGGGGTCCGACTACGAGCAGTACTTC
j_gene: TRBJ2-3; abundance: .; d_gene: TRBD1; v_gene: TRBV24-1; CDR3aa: CATSSGQGGYTQYF; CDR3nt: TGTGCCACCAGTTCGGGACAGGGGGGATATACGCAGTATTTT
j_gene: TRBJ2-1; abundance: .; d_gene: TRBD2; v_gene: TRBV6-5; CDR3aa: CASRLGTSGYNEQFF; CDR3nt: TGTGCCAGTAGACTTGGGACTAGCGGATACAATGAGCAGTTCTTC
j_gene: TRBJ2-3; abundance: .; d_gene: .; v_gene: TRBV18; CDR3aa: CASSPQGQSTDTQYF; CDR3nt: TGTGCCAGCTCACCACAGGGACAAAGCACAGATACGCAGTATTTT